The T cell receptor (beta chain) described here comes from a study of identical twins. The V gene's germline CDR1 is SGHNT and CDR2 YENEEA. This CDR3 contains 15 residues. Trimming took 5 bases from V and 1 from J; bases not matched to a gene: 7. From the 5' RACE reads, TCRdb called clonotypes with MiXCR, one entry per CDR3 protein. The repertoire has just over 500,000 distinct CDR3 sequences, less than 25% of them found once; the top ten carry around 0.91%. The sample was also reused in another study, on T cells expressing NK-cell markers.

The source material was CD4+ T cells sorted from blood. The chain recombines TRBV11-3 with TRBJ2-5; the match to TRBD2 covers 7 bases. The origin of this receptor is a woman between 18 and 30 years old in good health. The CDR3 protein is CASSPPREGQETQYF. CDR3 coding DNA: TGTGCCAGCAGCCCACCAAGGGAGGGCCAAGAGACCCAGTACTTC.